This T cell receptor (beta chain) was profiled in a study of T cell repertoires in cytomegalovirus infection. Whole-study findings and limits: People with CMV and the relevant HLA were identified by cumulative public TCR beta family frequency.

The germline gives CDR1 SQVTM, CDR2 ANQGSEA. The V end lost 8 bases, the J end lost 2 bases, and 13 bases lay between the germline ends. CDR3 length equals 13 residues. Concerning this clonotype: Its target is unknown.

MiXCR, applied by TCRdb to the reads, yields one record per CDR3 protein. This sample carries under 200,000 distinct CDR3 sequences, roughly 30% of them seen once, and the ten largest clones take about 31%. The V and J genes are TRBV29-1 and TRBJ2-1; D is perhaps TRBD1 (5 bases). The sequence derives from a human donor in good health (CMV status not recorded). Some clones in this sample may be carry-over from other donors' samples. Sample: PBMCs. The CDR3 loop reads CSSDTLAYNEQFF. For the CDR3, the DNA is TGCAGCTCGGACACCCTGGCCTACAATGAGCAGTTCTTC.